These 13 T cell receptor beta chains came from one sample sequenced in a study of cytomegalovirus exposure and HLA in healthy donors. Clones were sequenced by immunoSEQ multiplex PCR, and TCRdb holds only the in-frame ones, with some missing. The sample lists about 180,000 clones, 75% to 90% seen once, with about 15% in the top ten. Sequencing input: PBMCs. These receptors were collected from a man between 18 and 35 years old in good health and CMV-seropositive.

This clone was counted once. The chain couples TRBV10-3 to TRBJ1-6; D not certain. Germline loops: CDR1 ENHRY, CDR2 SYGVKD. The V and J ends lost 6 bases and 5 bases respectively, with 14 bases between them. The CDR3 extends over 15 amino acids. CDR3 coding DNA: TGTGCCATCAGCGTACAAGAGGCAGATAATTCACCCCTCCACTTT. Amino acid sequence: CAISVQEADNSPLHF.

The chain has TRBV6-6 and TRBJ2-2; 8 bases line up with TRBD1. Germline assignment: CDR1 MNHNY and CDR2 SVGAGI (reference sequence). The CDR3 sequence is 16 residues long. Germline trimming cut 6 bases from V and 4 bases from J; bases unmatched to any gene: 10. CDR3 region: CASRLTQGASTGELFF. CDR3 coding DNA: TGTGCCAGCAGACTAACTCAGGGGGCGAGCACCGGGGAGCTGTTTTTT.

The chain combines TRBV27 with TRBJ1-1; D perhaps matches TRBD1 (6 bases). The CDR3 consists of 15 residues. The V gene's germline CDR1 is MNHEY and CDR2 SMNVEV (reference sequence). The V gene lost 3 bases and the J gene lost 3 bases, with 14 bases spanning the gap. Here the CDR3 reads CASSLFSRGDTEAFF. CDR3 nucleotide sequence: TGTGCCAGCAGTTTGTTTTCCAGGGGAGACACTGAAGCTTTCTTT.

The V gene is TRBV5-4, the J gene TRBJ2-7, with 9 bases fitting TRBD2. CDR3 length: 16 amino acids. Per the germline V gene, CDR1 is SGHNT and CDR2 is YYREEE (reference sequence). The junction had 15 bases not matched to a gene; V was cut back by 4 bases and J by 7 bases. The CDR3 here is CASSLGGPSGIMEQYF. In nucleotides, the CDR3 is TGTGCCAGCAGCCTGGGAGGGCCTAGCGGGATTATGGAGCAGTACTTC. The whole variable domain, filled in from reference TRBV5-4 and TRBJ2-7, reads ETGVTQSPTHLIKTRGQQVTLRCSSQSGHNTVSWYQQALGQGPQFIFQYYREEENGRGNFPPRFSGLQFPNYSSELNVNALELDDSALYLCASSLGGPSGIMEQYFGPGTRLTVT.

Points on this clone: At the DNA level, this CDR3 is encoded by other sequences in the same sample as well. This chain connects TRBV19 to TRBJ1-4; 7 bases agree with TRBD1. The CDR3 sequence is 15 residues long. The V segment lost 3 bases and the J segment 0 bases; nucleotides outside the gene matches: 1. In germline, CDR1 is LNHDA, CDR2 SQIVND (reference sequence). The chain's CDR3 is CASSIGTATNEKLFF. The CDR3 DNA follows: TGTGCCAGTAGTATCGGGACAGCAACTAATGAAAAACTGTTTTTT. The complete variable domain, with remaining parts taken from reference TRBV19 and TRBJ1-4, reads DGGITQSPKYLFRKEGQNVTLSCEQNLNHDAMYWYRQDPGQGLRLIYYSQIVNDFQKGDIAEGYSVSREKKESFPLTVTSAQKNPTAFYLCASSIGTATNEKLFFGSGTQLSVL.

The genes are TRBV5-5 and TRBJ2-3, with 11 nucleotides matching TRBD1. The CDR3 loop spans 15 amino acids. Losses at the gene ends were 3 bases for V and 5 bases for J; bases not matched to a gene: 5. Germline CDR1 and CDR2: SGHKS and YYEKEE (reference sequence). The CDR3 DNA sequence: TGTGCCAGCAGCTCAGGGACAGGGGGTGGAGATACGCAGTATTTT. Translation gives CASSSGTGGGDTQYF.

This clone was found once. The chain carries TRBV9 and TRBJ2-7, with D perhaps matching TRBD2 (5 bases). Looked up from germline, CDR1 is SGDLS and CDR2 is YYNGEE. The CDR3 spans 13 residues. The V gene lost 0 bases and the J gene lost 5 bases, with 9 bases spanning the gap. The CDR3 bases are TGTGCCAGCAGCGTAGAAAAGGGAGACGAGCAGTACTTC. Translating it yields CASSVEKGDEQYF.

The V gene is TRBV2, the J gene TRBJ1-1; unclear D gene. The germline CDR1 and CDR2 sequences are SNHLY and FYNNEI. The CDR3 extends over 14 amino acids. Trimming removed 0 bases at V and 4 bases at J, with 9 bases between. CDR3 nucleotides: TGTGCCAGCAGTGAAGCGGGAGTTTTCACTGAAGCTTTCTTT. Its protein is CASSEAGVFTEAFF.

The chain carries TRBV10-2 and TRBJ2-3; TRBD2 matches at 8 bases. Germline V gene lookup returns CDR1 WSHSY and CDR2 SAAADI. Unmatched junction bases numbered 5, after V lost 3 bases and J lost 3 bases. The CDR3 length is 15 residues. The chain's CDR3 is CASSERAGGTDTQYF. DNA of the CDR3: TGCGCCAGCAGTGAACGGGCGGGGGGAACAGATACGCAGTATTTT.

The chain uses TRBV11-2 and TRBJ2-7; TRBD2 aligns across 7 bases. The V segment lost 1 base and the J segment 0 bases; nucleotides outside the gene matches: 6. The CDR3 runs 16 residues. Germline V lookup: CDR1 SGHAT, CDR2 FQNNGV. The CDR3 DNA is TGTGCCAGCAGCTTAGGAGGGCGGGAGCGCTCCTACGAGCAGTACTTC. Translated, it gives CASSLGGRERSYEQYF.

The V gene is TRBV5-1, the J gene TRBJ2-2, with D maybe TRBD1 (5 bases). Germline V lookup: CDR1 SGHRS, CDR2 YFSETQ. V dropped 0 bases and J dropped 6 bases, with 6 bases sitting between them. This CDR3 region has 13 residues. In nucleotides, the CDR3 is TGCGCCAGCAGCTTGGGGACATCCGGGGAGCTGTTTTTT. This gives the protein CASSLGTSGELFF.

V is TRBV28 and J is TRBJ1-2; TRBD1 matches at 8 bases. CDR1 and CDR2 from the germline V gene are MDHEN and SYDVKM. The CDR3 consists of 13 residues. V dropped 6 bases and J dropped 4; count of bases not matched to a gene: 4. CDR3 region: CASRSGGGYGYTF. CDR3 nucleotide sequence: TGTGCCAGCAGATCAGGGGGCGGCTATGGCTACACCTTC.

The chain employs TRBV21-1 and TRBJ2-7; no check of the table's D call, TRBD1, against the DNA was made. TRBV21-1 is marked as a pseudogene. This CDR3 region has 15 residues. This chain's CDR3 is CASSKVQGSSYEQYF. The CDR3 DNA reads TGTGCCAGCAGCAAAGTACAGGGTTCTTCCTACGAGCAGTACTTC.